The rows below give T cell receptor beta chains drawn from one sample of a study of identical twins. MiXCR, run by TCRdb on the 5' RACE reads, gives a single entry per CDR3 protein. The sample carries around 100,000 distinct CDR3 sequences, about 5.6% recorded once. Input material: memory T cells sorted from blood. The receptors derive from a woman between 45 and 65 years old in good health. The CDR3 runs from the conserved cysteine through the conserved F or W. D genes are given only for firm matches. Some rows mark clone size as missing; the rest say once, few, many or name a class of expanded clone.

j_call	d_call	clone_size	v_call	cdr3_aa	cdr3_nt
TRBJ1-6	-	many	TRBV4-1	CASSQDQVSGTANSPLHF	TGCGCCAGCAGCCAAGATCAAGTTAGCGGCACAGCCAATTCACCCCTCCACTTT
TRBJ2-3	TRBD2	few	TRBV9	CASSVVGTSGTGPTDTQYF	TGTGCCAGCAGCGTAGTTGGGACTAGCGGGACGGGGCCCACAGATACGCAGTATTTT
TRBJ2-5	TRBD2	few	TRBV18	CASSYGTTGETQYF	TGTGCCAGCTCCTACGGGACTACTGGAGAGACCCAGTACTTC
TRBJ1-2	-	many	TRBV7-9	CASSPGPQSRGYTF	TGTGCCAGCAGCCCAGGGCCGCAAAGCCGGGGCTACACCTTC
TRBJ2-1	TRBD2	many	TRBV11-2	CASSLGWGPLRRERHEQFF	TGTGCCAGCAGCTTAGGTTGGGGACCCCTCAGGCGGGAGAGGCATGAGCAGTTCTTC
TRBJ2-6	TRBD1	few	TRBV19	CASRGPGANVLTF	TGTGCCAGCAGGGGGCCTGGGGCCAACGTCCTGACTTTC
TRBJ2-5	-	many	TRBV19	CATAEQGRETQYF	TGTGCCACAGCTGAACAGGGAAGAGAGACCCAGTACTTC
TRBJ1-3	-	many	TRBV6-1	CASRETLSSGNTIYF	TGTGCCAGCAGAGAAACCTTAAGCTCTGGAAACACCATATATTTT
TRBJ1-5	-	many	TRBV12-3/TRBV12-4	CASSIIDWQGGQPQHF	TGTGCCAGCAGTATCATTGATTGGCAGGGTGGGCAGCCCCAGCATTTT
TRBJ2-3	-	-	TRBV19	CASVERVEADTQYF	TGTGCCAGTGTTGAGCGGGTGGAGGCAGATACGCAGTATTTT
TRBJ1-2	-	many	TRBV29-1	CSVEVGGIGGYTF	TGCAGCGTTGAGGTCGGGGGTATCGGTGGCTACACCTTC
TRBJ2-7	-	many	TRBV12-3/TRBV12-4	CASSSGEKQYF	TGTGCCAGCAGTTCTGGGGAAAAGCAGTACTTC
TRBJ1-1	-	many	TRBV30	CAWSVAVGFYPSEAFF	TGTGCCTGGAGTGTAGCAGTGGGGTTTTACCCCTCTGAAGCTTTCTTT
TRBJ1-2	-	many	TRBV29-1	CSVGRRGDGYTF	TGCAGCGTTGGCCGCCGGGGGGATGGCTACACCTTC
TRBJ2-3	-	many	TRBV14	CASSPPPDTQYF	TGTGCCAGCAGCCCCCCCCCAGATACGCAGTATTTT
TRBJ2-1	TRBD2	few	TRBV19	CASSIDRLAGGGEQFF	TGTGCCAGTAGTATAGATCGACTAGCGGGAGGGGGTGAGCAGTTCTTC
TRBJ2-5	TRBD2	many	TRBV6-6	CASRPGGGGETQYF	TGTGCCAGCAGGCCAGGCGGGGGTGGAGAGACCCAGTACTTC
TRBJ1-5	-	few	TRBV19	CASSIDGMGSPQHF	TGTGCCAGTAGTATAGATGGCATGGGCTCTCCCCAGCATTTT
TRBJ2-3	-	many	TRBV7-2	CASSLLRDTQYF	TGTGCCAGCAGCTTATTGCGGGATACGCAGTATTTT
TRBJ1-2	-	many	TRBV10-2	CASSEVPSIYGYTF	TGCGCCAGCAGTGAGGTACCGTCTATCTATGGCTACACCTTC
TRBJ1-1	-	-	TRBV11-2	CASSLFIGATPEAFF	TGTGCCAGCAGCTTATTTATAGGGGCGACCCCTGAAGCTTTCTTT
TRBJ2-3	-	many	TRBV10-3	CAISEGSDTQYF	TGTGCCATCAGTGAAGGGTCAGATACGCAGTATTTT
TRBJ2-1	TRBD1	few	TRBV19	CASSMTGYNEQFF	TGTGCCAGTAGTATGACAGGGTACAATGAGCAGTTCTTC
TRBJ2-1	TRBD2	many	TRBV4-1	CASSHSSGERNEQFF	TGCGCCAGCAGCCACAGCAGCGGGGAGCGGAATGAGCAGTTCTTC
TRBJ2-1	TRBD2	many	TRBV6-4	CASSEAGESYNEQFF	TGTGCCAGCAGTGAAGCGGGAGAGAGCTACAATGAGCAGTTCTTC
TRBJ2-1	TRBD2	many	TRBV11-2	CASSSRTSAVYNEQFF	TGTGCCAGCAGCTCCCGGACTAGCGCCGTCTACAATGAGCAGTTCTTC
TRBJ2-3	-	many	TRBV6-5	CASSLGTALGPDTQYF	TGTGCCAGCAGTTTAGGGACTGCCCTAGGGCCAGATACGCAGTATTTT
TRBJ2-3	-	many	TRBV30	CAWGSPGGATDTQYF	TGTGCCTGGGGTTCACCGGGGGGCGCAACAGATACGCAGTATTTT
TRBJ2-2	TRBD2	many	TRBV7-2	CASSETSGYTGELFF	TGTGCCAGCAGTGAGACTAGCGGGTACACCGGGGAGCTGTTTTTT
TRBJ1-1	-	many	TRBV12-3/TRBV12-4	CASSLYYTEAFF	TGTGCCAGCAGTTTGTATTACACTGAAGCTTTCTTT
TRBJ2-5	TRBD1	-	TRBV18	CASSPWDRVQYF	TGTGCCAGCTCACCCTGGGACAGGGTCCAGTACTTC
TRBJ2-7	-	many	TRBV7-2	CASSFVNSYEQYF	TGTGCCAGCAGCTTCGTTAACTCCTACGAGCAGTACTTC
TRBJ2-1	-	many	TRBV7-9	CASSSDGKHNEQFF	TGTGCCAGCAGCTCCGACGGCAAACACAATGAGCAGTTCTTC
TRBJ2-1	TRBD2	few	TRBV7-2	CASSSPDGTSGRRGQFF	TGTGCCAGCAGCTCGCCAGACGGGACTAGCGGGAGGAGGGGGCAGTTCTTC
TRBJ2-2	TRBD2	many	TRBV6-5	CASSKRLAGARSAGELFF	TGTGCCAGCAGTAAGCGACTAGCGGGAGCCAGGTCTGCCGGGGAGCTGTTTTTT
TRBJ2-2	-	many	TRBV11-2	CASRMGRGRRNTGELFF	TGTGCCAGCAGAATGGGTCGGGGGCGAAGGAACACCGGGGAGCTGTTTTTT
TRBJ2-7	-	many	TRBV20-1	CSARGVVGVAYEQYF	TGCAGTGCTAGAGGGGTAGTGGGGGTGGCCTACGAGCAGTACTTC
TRBJ1-1	TRBD1	many	TRBV19	CASSIGRQGRVNTEAFF	TGTGCCAGTAGTATAGGCAGACAGGGCCGTGTGAACACTGAAGCTTTCTTT
TRBJ2-3	-	-	TRBV6-1	CASSDYTDTQYF	TGTGCCAGCAGTGACTACACAGATACGCAGTATTTT
TRBJ1-1	-	many	TRBV4-1	CASSQAGSRNTEAFF	TGCGCCAGCAGCCAAGCGGGGTCCCGGAACACTGAAGCTTTCTTT
TRBJ1-2	-	many	TRBV14	CASSQAVPPYTF	TGTGCCAGCAGCCAAGCTGTCCCCCCCTACACCTTC
TRBJ1-1	TRBD1	many	TRBV5-1	CASSLGTGGFGAEAFF	TGCGCCAGCAGCTTGGGGACAGGGGGATTTGGCGCTGAAGCTTTCTTT
TRBJ1-4	-	many	TRBV4-1	CASSLYHGDREKLFF	TGCGCCAGCAGCCTATATCACGGAGATCGTGAAAAACTGTTTTTT
TRBJ2-1	TRBD2	few	TRBV5-1	CASSLERSSGRAWEQFF	TGCGCCAGCAGCTTGGAACGGTCTAGCGGGAGGGCCTGGGAGCAGTTCTTC
TRBJ2-1	-	many	TRBV3-1	CASSQDGLGIHNEQFF	TGTGCCAGCAGCCAAGATGGACTCGGGATACACAATGAGCAGTTCTTC
TRBJ2-7	-	many	TRBV3-1	CASSQDLTPLGEQYF	TGTGCCAGCAGCCAAGATCTTACGCCCCTTGGCGAGCAGTACTTC
TRBJ2-5	-	many	TRBV5-1	CASRRGTSDQETQYF	TGCGCCAGCCGAAGAGGAACTTCTGATCAAGAGACCCAGTACTTC
TRBJ2-5	TRBD1	many	TRBV5-6	CASSLPGQGSGGETQYF	TGTGCCAGCAGCTTACCGGGACAGGGCTCCGGGGGGGAGACCCAGTACTTC
TRBJ2-1	TRBD2	-	TRBV4-1	CASSQGGLAGVNEQFF	TGCGCCAGCAGCCAAGGCGGGCTAGCGGGAGTCAATGAGCAGTTCTTC
TRBJ2-7	TRBD2	-	TRBV19	CASSQPHGRAGYEQYF	TGTGCCAGTAGCCAGCCCCACGGGAGGGCCGGGTACGAGCAGTACTTC
TRBJ2-3	-	many	TRBV29-1	CSVGVRDGTDTQYF	TGCAGCGTTGGCGTGCGGGATGGCACAGATACGCAGTATTTT
TRBJ2-1	TRBD2	many	TRBV12-3/TRBV12-4	CASWTSGIGRQFF	TGTGCCAGCTGGACTAGCGGGATCGGAAGACAGTTCTTC